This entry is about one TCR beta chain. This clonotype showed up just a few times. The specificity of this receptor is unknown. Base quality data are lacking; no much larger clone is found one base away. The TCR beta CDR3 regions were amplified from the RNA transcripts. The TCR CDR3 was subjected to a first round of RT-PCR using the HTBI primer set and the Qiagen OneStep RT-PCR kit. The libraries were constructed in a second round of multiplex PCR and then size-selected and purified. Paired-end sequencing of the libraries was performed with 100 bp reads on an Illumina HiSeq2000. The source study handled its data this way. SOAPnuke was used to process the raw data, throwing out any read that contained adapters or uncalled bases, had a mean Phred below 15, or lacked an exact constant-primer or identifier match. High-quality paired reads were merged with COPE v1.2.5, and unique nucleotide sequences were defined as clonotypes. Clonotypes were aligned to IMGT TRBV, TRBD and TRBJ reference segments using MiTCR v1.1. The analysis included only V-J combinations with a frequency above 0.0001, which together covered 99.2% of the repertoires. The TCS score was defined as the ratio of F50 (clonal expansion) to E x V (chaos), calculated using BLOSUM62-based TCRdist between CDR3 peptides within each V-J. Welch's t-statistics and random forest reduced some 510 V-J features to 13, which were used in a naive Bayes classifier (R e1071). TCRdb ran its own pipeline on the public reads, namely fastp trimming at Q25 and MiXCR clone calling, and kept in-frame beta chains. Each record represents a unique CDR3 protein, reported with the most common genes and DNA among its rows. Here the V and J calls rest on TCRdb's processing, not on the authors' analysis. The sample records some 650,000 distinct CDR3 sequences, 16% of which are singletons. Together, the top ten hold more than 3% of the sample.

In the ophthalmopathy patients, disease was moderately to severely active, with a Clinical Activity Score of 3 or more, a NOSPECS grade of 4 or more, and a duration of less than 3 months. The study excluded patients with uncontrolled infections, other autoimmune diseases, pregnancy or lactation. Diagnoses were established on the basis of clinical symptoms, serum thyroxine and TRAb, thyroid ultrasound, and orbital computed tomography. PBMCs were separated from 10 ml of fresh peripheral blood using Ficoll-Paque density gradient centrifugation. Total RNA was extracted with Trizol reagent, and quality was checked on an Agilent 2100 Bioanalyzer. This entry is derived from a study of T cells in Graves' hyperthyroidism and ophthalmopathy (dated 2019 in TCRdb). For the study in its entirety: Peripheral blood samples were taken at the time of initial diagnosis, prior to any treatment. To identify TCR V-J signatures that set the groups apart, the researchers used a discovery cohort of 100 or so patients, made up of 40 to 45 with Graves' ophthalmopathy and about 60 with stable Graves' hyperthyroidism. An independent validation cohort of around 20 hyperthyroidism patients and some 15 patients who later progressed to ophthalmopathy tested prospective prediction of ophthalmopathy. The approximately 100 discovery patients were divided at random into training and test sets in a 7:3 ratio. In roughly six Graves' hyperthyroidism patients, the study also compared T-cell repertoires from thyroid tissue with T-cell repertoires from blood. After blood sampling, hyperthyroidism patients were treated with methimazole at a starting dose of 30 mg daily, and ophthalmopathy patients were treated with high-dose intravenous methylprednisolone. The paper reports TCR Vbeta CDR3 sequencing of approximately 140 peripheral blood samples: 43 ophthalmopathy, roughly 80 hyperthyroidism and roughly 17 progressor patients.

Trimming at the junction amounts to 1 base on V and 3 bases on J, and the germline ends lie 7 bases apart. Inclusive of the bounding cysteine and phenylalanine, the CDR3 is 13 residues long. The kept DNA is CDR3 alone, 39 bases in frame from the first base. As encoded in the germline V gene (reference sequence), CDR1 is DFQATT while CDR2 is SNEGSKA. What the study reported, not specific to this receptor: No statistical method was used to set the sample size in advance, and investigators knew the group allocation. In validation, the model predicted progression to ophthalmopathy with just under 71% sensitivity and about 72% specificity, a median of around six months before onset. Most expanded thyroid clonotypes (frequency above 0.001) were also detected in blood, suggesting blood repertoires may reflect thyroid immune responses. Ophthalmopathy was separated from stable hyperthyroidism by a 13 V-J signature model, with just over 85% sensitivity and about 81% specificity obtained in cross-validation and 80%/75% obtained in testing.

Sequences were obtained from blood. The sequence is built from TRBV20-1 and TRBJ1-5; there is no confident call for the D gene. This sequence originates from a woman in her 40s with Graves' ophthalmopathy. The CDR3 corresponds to CSARVAFNQPQHF. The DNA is TGCAGTGCTAGAGTTGCATTCAATCAGCCCCAGCATTTT.